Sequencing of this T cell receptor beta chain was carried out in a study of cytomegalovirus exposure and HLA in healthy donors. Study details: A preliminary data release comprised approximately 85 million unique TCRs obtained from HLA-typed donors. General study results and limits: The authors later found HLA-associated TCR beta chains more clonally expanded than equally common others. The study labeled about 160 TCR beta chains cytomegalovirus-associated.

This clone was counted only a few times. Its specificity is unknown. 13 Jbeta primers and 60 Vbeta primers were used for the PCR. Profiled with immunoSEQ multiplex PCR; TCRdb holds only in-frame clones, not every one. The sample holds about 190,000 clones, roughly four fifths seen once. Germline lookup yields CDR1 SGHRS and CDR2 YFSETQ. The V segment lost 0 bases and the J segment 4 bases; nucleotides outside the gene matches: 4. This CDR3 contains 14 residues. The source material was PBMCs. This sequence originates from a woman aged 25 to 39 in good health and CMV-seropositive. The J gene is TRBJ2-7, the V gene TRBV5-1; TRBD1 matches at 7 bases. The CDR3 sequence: CASSLGTGAYEQYF. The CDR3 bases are TGCGCCAGCAGCTTGGGGACAGGAGCGTACGAGCAGTACTTC.